This is a list of T cell receptor beta chains from one sample in a study of CD8 T cells in Susac syndrome. TCRdb used MiXCR to reprocess the immunoSEQ multiplex PCR reads, holding one entry per CDR3 protein. The data show 160,000 or so distinct CDR3 sequences, 85% to 95% seen once. Sequencing used CD8+ T cells from PBMCs. The source of these receptors is a human donor with multiple sclerosis. Each CDR3 is given with its conserved first and last residue. The D gene is left open where the match is weak. Some rows mark clone size as missing; the rest say once, few, many or name a class of expanded clone.

D gene	clone size	V gene	J gene	CDR3 DNA	CDR3 protein
-	-	TRBV4-1	TRBJ2-7	TGCGCCAGCAGCCACCGGGCGGGCTACGAGCAGTACTTC	CASSHRAGYEQYF
-	-	TRBV5-1	TRBJ1-1	TGCGCCAGCAGTCTTGACAAACGGAGTATGAACACTGAAGCTTTCTTT	CASSLDKRSMNTEAFF
-	-	TRBV28	TRBJ1-1	TGTGCCAGCAGTTTGTTACAGGGATCTAACACTGAAGCTTTCTTT	CASSLLQGSNTEAFF
-	-	TRBV12-5	TRBJ1-2	TGTGCTAGTGGTTCAGGGACCTCGGTGGAGGGCTACACCTTC	CASGSGTSVEGYTF
-	-	TRBV28	TRBJ1-5	TGTGCCAGCCAGGTCCTGGGCAATCAGCCCCAGCATTTT	CASQVLGNQPQHF
-	-	TRBV4-1	TRBJ2-7	TGCGCCAGCAGCCAAGACCCTGAGGAGCAGGAGTACTTC	CASSQDPEEQEYF
-	-	TRBV20-1	TRBJ2-7	TGCAGTGCTAGAGATTCGGGGCGGGACCCCTACGAGCAGTACTTC	CSARDSGRDPYEQYF
TRBD2	once	TRBV20-1	TRBJ2-7	TGCAGTGCTAGAGAGACTAGCGGGAGCGCCTACGAGCAGTACTTC	CSARETSGSAYEQYF
-	-	TRBV12-3/TRBV12-4	TRBJ2-7	TGTGCCAGCAGTTGGGACACCTTCTACTACGAGCAGTACTTC	CASSWDTFYYEQYF
TRBD1	-	TRBV6-5	TRBJ1-3	TGTGCCAGCAGCCTCGGGACAGGGAATGGAAACACCATATATTTT	CASSLGTGNGNTIYF
TRBD2	-	TRBV10-3	TRBJ2-1	TGTGCCATCAGTGAGCCCGAGCGGGGGGGTGTCAATGAGCAGTTCTTC	CAISEPERGGVNEQFF
TRBD1	-	TRBV5-1	TRBJ1-1	TGCGCCAGCAGCCGGGACAGATCAATGAACACTGAAGCTTTCTTT	CASSRDRSMNTEAFF
-	-	TRBV28	TRBJ1-1	TGTGCCAGCAGTCCCCCCCAGCCGAACACTGAAGCTTTCTTT	CASSPPQPNTEAFF
-	-	TRBV24-1	TRBJ2-3	TGTGCCACCAGTAACTCAGGGGAAGATACGCAGTATTTT	CATSNSGEDTQYF
-	-	TRBV6-1	TRBJ2-1	TGTGCCAGCCGGACGACCATCAACCCAGAGAACAATGAGCAGTTCTTC	CASRTTINPENNEQFF
TRBD2	-	TRBV13	TRBJ2-1	TGTGCCAGCAGCCCGGGACTAGCGGGAGACAATGAGCAGTTCTTC	CASSPGLAGDNEQFF
TRBD1	-	TRBV7-9	TRBJ1-5	TGTGCCAGCAGCTCAGAGGACAGGGTGAATCAGCCCCAGCATTTT	CASSSEDRVNQPQHF
-	-	TRBV25-1	TRBJ2-5	TGTGCCAGCACTAAAGGACGGCGGGAGACCCAGTACTTC	CASTKGRRETQYF
-	-	TRBV21-1	TRBJ1-2	TGTGCCAGCAGCAAAGCCGGGGAAAGAGGCGGCTACACCTTC	CASSKAGERGGYTF
-	-	TRBV5-6	TRBJ2-1	TGTGCCAGCATCCAGAGGGCCTTGAACTTGGGTGAGCAGTTCTTC	CASIQRALNLGEQFF
-	-	TRBV24-1	TRBJ2-1	TGTGCCACCAGTGGAGCTATGGGGGGAACCTCCTACAATGAGCAGTTCTTC	CATSGAMGGTSYNEQFF
TRBD1	-	TRBV5-6	TRBJ1-5	TGTGCCAGCAGCTCAGGGGGCGCTCAGCCCCAGCATTTT	CASSSGGAQPQHF
TRBD2	once	TRBV13	TRBJ2-1	TGTGCCAGCAGCCCCGGGGTAGCGGGAGCCCGTGAGCAGTTCTTC	CASSPGVAGAREQFF
TRBD2	-	TRBV28	TRBJ2-7	TGTGCCAGCTGTTCCGTGGGGCTAGCGGGAGGGTACGAGCAGTACTTC	CASCSVGLAGGYEQYF
TRBD2	-	TRBV28	TRBJ2-3	TGTGCCAGCAGTCGCAGGACTAGCGGCAGCACAGATACGCAGTATTTT	CASSRRTSGSTDTQYF
-	once	TRBV2	TRBJ1-2	TGTGCCAGCTCGGTCGGGGATAGGGATGGCTACACCTTC	CASSVGDRDGYTF
-	-	TRBV12-3/TRBV12-4	TRBJ2-1	TGTGCCAGCAGTCCTCTGGGAAGAGGCGGCTCCTACAATGAGCAGTTCTTC	CASSPLGRGGSYNEQFF
TRBD2	-	TRBV9	TRBJ2-7	TGTGCCAGCAGCGTAGCTAGCGGGATTATCTACGAGCAGTACTTC	CASSVASGIIYEQYF
-	few	TRBV27	TRBJ1-1	TGTGCCAGCAGTTTTCCGGGGAACACTGAAGCTTTCTTT	CASSFPGNTEAFF
TRBD2	once	TRBV20-1	TRBJ2-1	TGCAGTGCCACGCCGGGACTAGCGGGAAACAATGAGCAGTTCTTC	CSATPGLAGNNEQFF
-	-	TRBV15	TRBJ2-7	TGTGCCACCAGCAGAGATGAGAGCTACGAGCAGTACTTC	CATSRDESYEQYF
-	few	TRBV27	TRBJ1-2	TGTGCCAGCAGTTTGTCCGGATATGGCTACACCTTC	CASSLSGYGYTF
-	-	TRBV20-1	TRBJ1-2	TGCAGTGCTAGATCTTGGACAGTTCTGAGCGGCTACACCTTC	CSARSWTVLSGYTF
TRBD1	-	TRBV5-4	TRBJ2-1	TGTGCCAGCAGGAACTCTGACAGGGCCGACCTCTCCTACAATGAGCAGTTCTTC	CASRNSDRADLSYNEQFF
TRBD2	-	TRBV7-9	TRBJ2-5	TGTGCCAGCAGCTTATCGCTAGCGGGAGTAAAAGAGACCCAGTACTTC	CASSLSLAGVKETQYF
-	-	TRBV28	TRBJ2-3	TGTGCCAGCAGTTCCAGGCGGAACGGAGATACGCAGTATTTT	CASSSRRNGDTQYF
TRBD1	-	TRBV27	TRBJ2-3	TGTGCCAGCAGTTCCCGGGACAGGGTGGGAGATACGCAGTATTTT	CASSSRDRVGDTQYF
-	-	TRBV3-1	TRBJ2-7	TGTGCCAGCAGCCCCTTCCCGGGGGCCTACGAGCAGTACTTC	CASSPFPGAYEQYF
TRBD2	-	TRBV24-1	TRBJ2-3	TGTGCCACCAGTGGTACTAGCGGGGATACGCAGTATTTT	CATSGTSGDTQYF
-	-	TRBV7-9	TRBJ2-5	TGTGCCAGCACCCTAACGGGCGAGACCCAGTACTTC	CASTLTGETQYF